This TCR beta chain was sequenced for a study of OX40 agonist ivuxolimab in advanced cancers. CDR3 size: 15 residues. V lost 5 bases and J 4 bases, leaving 15 bases between the germline ends. Germline loops: CDR1 SGHTA, CDR2 FQGNSA. Method: immunoSEQ multiplex PCR; TCRdb's copy keeps in-frame clones and lacks some. In the table there are some 57,000 clones, approximately 86% of which are singletons. The TCR was taken from an adult with an advanced solid tumor such as melanoma, head and neck, liver or kidney cancer. Material: CD4+ or CD8+ T cells sorted from blood, obtained in a trial of the OX40 agonist ivuxolimab. The rearrangement uses TRBV7-2 and TRBJ2-1; D possibly matches TRBD1 or TRBD2 (5 bases each). The CDR3 here is CASSLRDPGYNEQFF. The CDR3 bases are TGTGCCAGCAGCCTCCGGGACCCAGGGTACAATGAGCAGTTCTTC.